This T cell receptor beta chain was sequenced in a study of CD8 T cells in ankylosing spondylitis. Study-level findings and limits: Reportedly, matched ankylosing spondylitis synovial fluid was significantly enriched for disease-linked clones. Earlier studies detected some motif variants in reactive arthritis synovial fluid and blood.

TCRdb called the 5' RACE reads again in MiXCR, with one record for every CDR3 protein. The repertoire holds about 350,000 distinct CDR3 sequences, roughly 20% seen once, with about an eighth in the top ten. The CDR3 consists of 15 residues. A note on this clonotype: The target antigen is unknown.

The clonotype originates from a male donor with ankylosing spondylitis or in good health (not recorded which). The chain combines TRBV21-1 with TRBJ2-5; TRBD1, the table's D call, was not compared with the DNA. TRBV21-1 is noted as a pseudogene. The sequencing sample was made of blood, either unsorted or a sorted T cell fraction (not recorded which). The CDR3 sequence: CASSIPNRGRETQYF. CDR3 nucleotides: TGTGCCAGCAGCATACCGAACAGGGGAAGGGAGACCCAGTACTTC.